This TCR beta chain originates from a study of blood T cell repertoires in COVID-19 (TCRdb year 2020). A note on the overall study: Samples covering the acute and convalescent phases of COVID-19 were provided by collaborators in the United States, Italy and Spain. The material from the prospective study consisted of cDNA or gDNA derived from T cells, B-cell-depleted T cells, or PBMCs. The dataset comprised deeply sampled blood TCRbeta repertoires from subjects exposed to, actively infected with, or recovered from COVID-19. The repertoires were released in a freely available public database intended as a resource for research on the immune response to SARS-CoV-2. The samples were drawn from the first 160 participants of the ongoing ImmuneRACE study and from 950 to 1,500 subjects provided by 6 global collaborators. Nearly every sample came with metadata listing a de-identified subject ID, COVID-19 status, age in years and sex. HLA class I and class II types, where available, came from metadata supplied by the sample provider rather than from assay-based typing.

This clone was observed once. Its target antigen remains unknown. No qualities accompany the bases; no much larger clone lies one base away. The immunoSEQ Assay, a bias-controlled multiplex PCR, was used to amplify TCRbeta CDR3 regions from genomic DNA. The original methods were these. Within the assay, amplification of reference gene primers was used to estimate how many nucleated cells each sample contained. To quantify the absolute abundance of each unique TCRbeta CDR3 rearrangement, sequence reads were collapsed and filtered. For each sample, productive Simpson clonality was calculated by taking the square root of Simpson's diversity index across productive rearrangements. TCRdb retrieved this table from immuneACCESS and kept in-frame rearrangements only. Not all clones are present; in checked studies, unresolved V genes account for under half, and no reason is known for the remainder. D and trimming were read from the DNA, whereas the V and J calls and clone size are those reported in that table. The sample table contains around 120,000 clones; only one count was recorded for around four fifths of them. The leading ten clones occupy 5.9% of the sample.

What the study reported, not specific to this receptor: Clinical and demographic metadata were provided uncurated, with the amount varying by source and participant.

From V the trimming removes 5 bases and from J it removes 3 bases, while the gene matches leave 6 bases of the junction unaccounted for. There are 14 amino acids in the CDR3, from cysteine to phenylalanine inclusive. Kept here is only the CDR3 DNA, which spans 42 bases and is read in frame from base 1. CDR1 and CDR2 were assigned from the germline V gene as SGHRS and YFSETQ. Collaborating institutions collected whole blood in K2EDTA tubes following their own protocols. For TCRbeta analysis, collaborator samples were shipped as frozen whole blood, as isolated PBMCs, or as DNA extracted from either sample type.

Material for sequencing was peripheral blood. The chain couples TRBV5-1 to TRBJ1-1; 8 junctional bases match TRBD1. The TCR comes from an older man with active or convalescent COVID-19. The nucleotide sequence reads as follows: TGCGCCAGCAGTGACCAGGGGGCCGACACTGAAGCTTTCTTT. The encoded protein is CASSDQGADTEAFF.